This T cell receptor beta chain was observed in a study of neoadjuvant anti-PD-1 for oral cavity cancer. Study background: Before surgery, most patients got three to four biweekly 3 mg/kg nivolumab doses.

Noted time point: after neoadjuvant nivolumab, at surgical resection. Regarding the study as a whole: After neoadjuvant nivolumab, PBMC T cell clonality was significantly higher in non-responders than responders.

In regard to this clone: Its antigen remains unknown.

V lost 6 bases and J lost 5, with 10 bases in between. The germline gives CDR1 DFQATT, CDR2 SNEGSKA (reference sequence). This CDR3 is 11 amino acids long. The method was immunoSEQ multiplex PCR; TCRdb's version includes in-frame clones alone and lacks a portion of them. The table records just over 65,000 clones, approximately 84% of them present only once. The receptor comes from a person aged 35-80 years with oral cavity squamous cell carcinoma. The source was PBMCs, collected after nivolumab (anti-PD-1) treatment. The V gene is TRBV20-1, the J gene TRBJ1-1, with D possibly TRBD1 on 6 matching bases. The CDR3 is CSAQGWTEAFF. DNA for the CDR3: TGCAGTGCACAGGGTTGGACTGAAGCTTTCTTT.